This T cell receptor (beta chain) was captured in a study of response to subunit inactivated influenza vaccine. Study-wide points: The authors suggested that every seasonal influenza vaccination recruits few new T cells.

About this clonotype: The antigen is unknown.

The CDR3 totals 12 residues. CDR1 and CDR2 (germline): SQVTM, ANQGSEA. V was shortened by 7 bases and J by 6 bases, with 13 bases between the two germline ends. TCRdb recomputed calls from the RT-PCR reads with MiXCR, one row per CDR3 protein. The repertoire consists of 430,000 or so distinct CDR3 sequences, with approximately 10% occurring once and the leading ten covering about an eighth. This sequence joins TRBV29-1 and TRBJ2-1; D may be TRBD2 (5 bases). This clonotype was obtained from a man aged 50 to 59 who received an inactivated influenza vaccine. Sample: PBMCs from blood, taken more than 35 days after vaccination. In DNA form, the CDR3 reads TGCAGCGGGAAACAGCGGCCCAATGAGCAGTTCTTC. Translating gives CSGKQRPNEQFF.